These 10 T cell receptor beta chains share one sample of origin, sequenced in a study of shared clonotypes between healthy human individuals. Using immunoSEQ multiplex PCR, the repertoire was profiled, and TCRdb retains in-frame clones only, with some absent. The data hold 400,000 or so clones, with 95% to 97% observed a single time. The sequenced sample was memory CD8+ T cells sorted from blood. Regarding subset: CD45RO+ cells pooled with CCR7-negative TemRA cells. All receptors come from a man aged 25 to 45 in good health.

V is TRBV5-1 and J is TRBJ2-1, with TRBD2 identical over 11 bases. From germline, CDR1 is SGHRS and CDR2 YFSETQ. Losses at the gene ends were 3 bases for V and 3 bases for J; bases not matched to a gene: 5. The CDR3 is 16 residues long. The CDR3 DNA reads as TGCGCCAGCAGCTCATCCGGGACTAGCGGCTACAATGAGCAGTTCTTC. Encoded protein: CASSSSGTSGYNEQFF. The variable domain in full, completed from reference TRBV5-1 and TRBJ2-1, reads KAGVTQTPRYLIKTRGQQVTLSCSPISGHRSVSWYQQTPGQGLQFLFEYFSETQRNKGNFPGRFSGRQFSNSRSEMNVSTLELGDSALYLCASSSSGTSGYNEQFFGPGTRLTVL.

In this sample, this clone turned up once. The chain couples TRBV30 to TRBJ2-3; 7 bases line up with TRBD2. The CDR3 is 13 residues long. Germline CDR1 GTSNPN, CDR2 SVGIG (reference sequence). The ends lost 0 bases at V and 4 bases at J; junction bases unmatched: 1. Here the CDR3 reads CAWSVGRADTQYF. The CDR3 nucleotides are TGTGCCTGGAGTGTTGGGAGGGCAGATACGCAGTATTTT.

V usage is TRBV5-1 and J usage is TRBJ1-5; D call uncertain. V lost 0 bases, J lost 4 bases, and 5 bases lay in between. The CDR3 contains 13 residues. Germline V gene data show CDR1 as SGHRS and CDR2 as YFSETQ. CDR3 in amino acids: CASSLGENQPQHF. The CDR3 coding sequence is TGCGCCAGCAGCTTGGGGGAGAATCAGCCCCAGCATTTT.

The chain couples TRBV7-3 to TRBJ2-7; 8 nucleotides agree with TRBD1. Germline-derived CDR1 and CDR2 are SGHTA and FQGTGA. This CDR3 contains 20 residues. J was trimmed by 0 bases and V by 1 base; bases with no gene match: 17. The CDR3 DNA sequence: TGTGCCAGCAGCTTAAGTCGCGGACAGGGATTCTGGGCGCTCTCCTACGAGCAGTACTTC. Protein: CASSLSRGQGFWALSYEQYF.

This chain uses TRBV5-1 with TRBJ1-1; 7 bases fit TRBD1. V lost 0 bases, J lost 1 base, and 0 bases stayed unmatched. The CDR3 is 14 residues long. Germline CDR1 reads SGHRS; CDR2 reads YFSETQ. DNA of the CDR3: TGCGCCAGCAGCTTGGGGACAGGGAACACTGAAGCTTTCTTT. Translating gives CASSLGTGNTEAFF.

The chain couples TRBV6-5 to TRBJ1-4, with D hard to call. Trimming cost V 2 bases and J 7 bases, with 8 bases left between them. The CDR3 covers 13 residues. Per germline, CDR1 MNHEY and CDR2 SVGAGI. The CDR3 region is CASSYVTGEKLFF. As DNA, the CDR3 is TGTGCCAGCAGTTACGTAACGGGTGAAAAACTGTTTTTT.

This chain connects TRBV5-1 to TRBJ2-1; 7 nucleotides agree with TRBD2. The CDR3 has 16 residues. The V gene end was trimmed by 0 bases and the J gene end by 3 bases; junction bases not matched to a gene: 6. Germline CDR1 and CDR2: SGHRS and YFSETQ. In DNA, the CDR3 is TGCGCCAGCAGCTTGGCTGCCAGCGGGAACTACAATGAGCAGTTCTTC. Protein sequence: CASSLAASGNYNEQFF.

V gene TRBV20-1 combines with J gene TRBJ2-7; D is undetermined. CDR1 and CDR2 from the germline V gene are DFQATT and SNEGSKA (reference sequence). CDR3 length equals 11 residues. Trimming stripped 3 bases from V and 5 bases from J, with 8 bases between. The CDR3 spells CSARLRDEQYF. CDR3 DNA: TGCAGTGCTAGGCTCCGGGACGAGCAGTACTTC.

This chain connects TRBV5-1 to TRBJ2-1; TRBD2 aligns across 12 bases. The trim removed 6 bases at V and 9 bases at J, leaving 16 bases unmatched. Germline CDR1 and CDR2: SGHRS and YFSETQ. CDR3 length: 17 amino acids. CDR3 in amino acids: CASNLNSPSGRAGEQFF. CDR3 coding DNA: TGCGCCAGCAACCTCAACTCACCTAGCGGGAGGGCAGGTGAGCAGTTCTTC.

This chain uses TRBV11-2 with TRBJ2-1; possible D gene TRBD2, 6 bases. Germline V gene lookup returns CDR1 SGHAT and CDR2 FQNNGV. Trimming shortened V by 6 bases and J by 8 bases, and 20 bases separated the two germline ends. The CDR3 spans 15 residues. CDR3 nucleotide sequence: TGTGCCAGCAGGCCAATTAGCGGCGAGGGCCATGAGCAGTTCTTC. It encodes CASRPISGEGHEQFF.